This TCR beta chain was recovered during a study of Graves' ophthalmopathy and Graves' hyperthyroidism. Moderate-to-severe activity, with CAS ≥3, NOSPECS ≥4 and duration under 3 months, characterized the donors with ophthalmopathy. PBMCs were isolated from a roughly 10 ml sample of fresh peripheral blood. Trimming cost V 1 base and J 1 base, with 10 bases left between them. This CDR3 contains 15 residues. Findings and caveats of the study: Among thyroid clonotypes expanded above 0.001 frequency, most also appeared in blood. For separating ophthalmopathy from stable hyperthyroidism, a 13-signature model gave almost 90% sensitivity and approximately 80% specificity.

With regard to this clonotype: Its antigen is as yet unknown.

Beta-chain TCR CDR3 regions were amplified from RNA transcripts. First-round RT-PCR used HTBI primers; second-round multiplex PCR followed. TCRdb called the multiplex PCR reads again in MiXCR, with one record for every CDR3 protein. The sample lists 360,000 or so distinct CDR3 sequences; about a sixth were seen once. The clonotype comes from a woman aged 18-29 years with Graves' ophthalmopathy. Sequencing was performed on peripheral blood. This chain connects TRBV12-3 or TRBV12-4 to TRBJ1-1, with D maybe TRBD1 (5 bases). CDR3 sequence (DNA): TGTGCCAGCAGTTTAGATGGGGGTCGGAACACTGAAGCTTTCTTT. Translation gives CASSLDGGRNTEAFF.